This T cell receptor beta chain was found in a study of cytomegalovirus exposure and HLA in healthy donors. This PCR relied on a set of 60 Vbeta primers and 13 Jbeta primers. Profiled with immunoSEQ multiplex PCR; TCRdb holds only in-frame clones, not every one. This listing includes tens of thousands of clones. The TCR originated in a woman in her thirties or forties in good health and CMV-seropositive. Sample: PBMCs.

Written as DNA, the CDR3 is TGTGCCAGCAGCTTAGATCGAGGGTTGAAAGGGAAGGAAAAACTGTTTTTT. Residues: CASSLDRGLKGKEKLFF. This sequence joins TRBV11-2 and TRBJ1-4; unclear D gene. The germline V gene has CDR1 SGHAT and CDR2 FQNNGV. This CDR3 region has 17 residues. Trimming left V 0 bases short and J 8 bases short, with 19 bases between.